The 12 T cell receptor beta chains given below trace back to one sample, sequenced in a study of blood T cells in healthy people across ages. Alongside a J-beta primer mix, a sample-barcoded 5' primer served in a second PCR lasting about 7 to 11 cycles. From the 5' RACE reads, TCRdb called clonotypes with MiXCR, one entry per CDR3 protein. The sample holds about 640,000 distinct CDR3 sequences; around 31% are singletons and the top ten take about 15%. The sequencing sample was made of blood. The receptors derive from a woman of 80 years or more in good health.

Remarks on this clonotype: A much larger clone is a single base away; this may be a read error. The J gene is TRBJ2-4, the V gene TRBV11-2; perhaps TRBD2 as D (5 bases). The DNA end favors TRBJ2-7, so the J call may be wrong. Germline V gene data show CDR1 as SGHAT and CDR2 as FQNNGV. The length of the CDR3 is 14 residues. The CDR3 coding sequence is TGTGCCAGCAGCGGAGGAATATGCACCTACGAGCAGTACTTC. As protein: CASSGGICTYEQYF.

Only a few counts were recorded for this clonotype. The V call is TRBV7-9, the J call TRBJ2-2, with D perhaps matching TRBD1 or TRBD2 (5 bases each). CDR3 length equals 14 residues. The V gene lost 5 bases and the J gene lost 7 bases, with 14 bases spanning the gap. Germline V gene lookup returns CDR1 SEHNR and CDR2 FQNEAQ (reference sequence). The CDR3 spells CASSPSWGNGELFF. The DNA of the CDR3 is TGTGCCAGCAGCCCCTCCTGGGGGAACGGGGAGCTGTTTTTT.

As regards this clonotype: A read error may account for a junction end that differs from germline. The genes are TRBV9 and TRBJ2-2, with TRBD2 matching over 14 bases. The CDR3 runs to 22 residues. CDR1 and CDR2 (germline): SGDLS, YYNGEE. DNA for the CDR3: TGTGCCAGCAGCGTAGCTCCCATTGGCCTGGGACTAGCGGGGGCCAGCACCGGGGAGCTGTGTTTT. Translated, it gives CASSVAPIGLGLAGASTGELCF. The variable domain in full, completed from reference TRBV9 and TRBJ2-2, reads DSGVTQTPKHLITATGQRVTLRCSPRSGDLSVYWYQQSLDQGLQFLIQYYNGEERAKGNILERFSAQQFPDLHSELNLSSLELGDSALYFCASSVAPIGLGLAGASTGELCFGEGSRLTVL.

The gene calls are TRBV20-1 and TRBJ1-4; 9 bases align to TRBD1. The J segment lost 2 bases and the V segment lost 3 bases, leaving 4 bases of the junction unmatched. CDR3 length equals 15 residues. Germline values: CDR1 DFQATT, CDR2 SNEGSKA (reference sequence). The CDR3 DNA reads as TGCAGTGCTAGCCGGGACAGGGTGACTAATGAAAAACTGTTTTTT. It codes for CSASRDRVTNEKLFF.

This clonotype showed up many times. V usage is TRBV7-3 and J usage is TRBJ2-7; 8 positions match TRBD1. The V gene end was trimmed by 5 bases and the J gene end by 4 bases; junction bases not matched to a gene: 4. The CDR3 consists of 13 residues. CDR1 and CDR2 (germline): SGHTA, FQGTGA. CDR3 bases: TGTGCCAGCAGCGATGGACAGGGTTACGAGCAGTACTTC. It specifies CASSDGQGYEQYF.

There are many counts of this clonotype. The chain employs TRBV25-1 and TRBJ2-1; D is uncertain. Trimming left V 4 bases short and J 7 bases short, with 14 bases between. The germline V gene encodes CDR1 MGHDK and CDR2 SYGVNS. The CDR3 runs 14 residues. The DNA of the CDR3 is TGTGCCAGCAGTGCCACCCAGCTCTCAAATGAGCAGTTCTTC. It encodes CASSATQLSNEQFF.

Of note for this clonotype: This sequence may be a read error, since a much larger clone differs from it by one base. V and J are TRBV5-4 and TRBJ2-1; D may match TRBD1 or TRBD2 (6 bases each). CDR3 length equals 15 residues. Germline CDR1 reads SGHNT; CDR2 reads YYREEE (reference sequence). V was pared by 7 bases and J by 0 bases, with 14 bases between. The CDR3 DNA follows: TGTGCCAGCGCGAGGAGGGGGGCCTCCTACAATGAGCAGTTCTTC. It codes for CASARRGASYNEQFF.

This clonotype has a count of ten or more. The chain has TRBV6-5 and TRBJ1-2; 9 nucleotides agree with TRBD1. CDR1 and CDR2 (germline): MNHEY, SVGAGI. V shed 6 bases and J 5 bases; nucleotides not matched to a gene: 7. The CDR3 loop spans 14 amino acids. The CDR3 loop is CASRIPGQGYGYTF. CDR3 coding DNA: TGTGCCAGCAGGATACCGGGACAGGGTTATGGCTACACCTTC.

Points on this clonotype: A clone one base away is much larger, so this may be a read error. The DNA is left out, because the CDR3 cannot be placed on it with certainty; the CDR3 is given as TCRdb lists it. The chain combines TRBV7-5 with TRBJ2-1; the listed D gene, TRBD1, was not tested against the DNA. TRBV7-5 is a recognized pseudogene. Inclusive of both ends, the CDR3 amounts to 19 amino acids. CDR3 in amino acids: CISVPEASWGRGAKNEQFF.

In the case of this clonotype: The junction and the germline gene differ at one end; a read error may be behind it. The chain uses TRBV2 and TRBJ2-3; D is unresolved. This CDR3 has 14 residues. CDR1 SNHLY and CDR2 FYNNEI come from the germline V gene. The CDR3 sequence: CASSPGPSTDAQYF. The CDR3 DNA reads as TGTGCCAGCTCCCCGGGTCCGAGCACAGATGCGCAGTATTTT.

Notes on this clonotype: A clone one base away is much larger, so this may be a read error. CDR3 amino acids: CASSQTYRNTEAFF. CDR3 DNA sequence: TGTGCCAGCAGCCAGACTTACCGGAACACTGAAGCTTTCTTT. V is TRBV12-3 or TRBV12-4 and J is TRBJ1-1, with no clear D. The CDR3 has 14 residues. V lost 6 bases to trimming and J lost 1 base, with 12 bases between them.

CDR3 in amino acids: CASSPHGSQVRGETQYF. CDR3 DNA sequence: TGTGCCAGCAGCCCACACGGGTCGCAGGTGCGAGGGGAGACCCAGTACTTC. This chain links TRBV11-2 with TRBJ2-4; D is possibly TRBD2 (5 bases). The J call is in doubt because the DNA end fits TRBJ2-5 better. Germline CDR1 and CDR2: SGHAT and FQNNGV. The CDR3 contains 17 residues.